Here is one T cell receptor (beta chain) with its context. This clone was seen a few times. Its antigen has not been determined. One base away there is no much larger clone; base qualities are not given. This entry is derived from a study of blood T cell repertoires in COVID-19 (dated by TCRdb to about 2020). Background for the entire study: Collaborator samples came from the United States, Italy and Spain and covered acute and convalescent phases of COVID-19. The repertoires were released in a freely available public database meant as a resource for research on the immune response to SARS-CoV-2. The prospective study material was composed of cDNA or gDNA derived from T cells, B-cell-depleted T cells, or PBMCs. Where HLA class I and class II types were available, the types were taken from metadata supplied by the sample provider, not from assay-based typing. Nearly every sample came with metadata listing a de-identified subject ID, COVID-19 status, age in years and sex. Samples came from the ongoing ImmuneRACE study (first 160 participants) plus 1,254 subjects from 6 global collaborators. Subjects who had been exposed to COVID-19, were actively infected with it, or had recovered from it provided the deeply sampled blood TCRbeta repertoires that made up the dataset. The investigation overall reported the following: The amount of clinical and demographic metadata varied by source and participant and was provided uncurated.

TCRbeta CDR3 regions were amplified from genomic DNA by means of the immunoSEQ Assay, a bias-controlled multiplex PCR. Concerning the study's data processing: Nucleated cell counts per sample were estimated from amplification of reference gene primers within the assay. Sequence reads were collapsed and filtered to measure the absolute abundance of every unique TCRbeta CDR3 rearrangement. For each sample, productive Simpson clonality was calculated by taking the square root of Simpson's diversity index across productive rearrangements. TCRdb took over this immuneACCESS table, retaining in-frame rearrangements with V and J assigned. Such tables are incomplete; in checked studies, under half of the missing clones stem from an unresolved V gene, and the remainder is unexplained. V, J and clone size are taken as reported in that table, and D and trimming were inferred from the DNA itself. The sample table records nearly 350,000 clones; about 90% of these occur just once. Together, the top ten hold 1% of the sample.

Enrolling through a virtual design, the prospective study's participants ranged in age from roughly 18 to 100 years and lived across roughly 24 United States geographic areas. In the prospective study, participants were assigned to cohorts based on the clinical history participants reported in a screening survey and a study questionnaire. For ImmuneRACE Cohort 3, a participant was defined as recovered based on two consecutive negative NP/OP PCR tests, clearance by a healthcare professional, or resolution of symptoms. In the prospective study, whole blood, serum and a nasopharyngeal or oropharyngeal swab were collected from each participant by mobile phlebotomists. Additional blood draws and questionnaires over a 2-month period could optionally be provided by prospective study participants. Blood samples from the prospective study were shipped frozen or at room temperature prior to DNA extraction.

From the cysteine up to the phenylalanine, the CDR3 has a length of 13 residues. Only the CDR3 DNA stays, 39 bases, in frame from base 1. V lost 2 bases and J lost 2 bases; the stretch between them is 8 bases long. In the germline V gene, CDR1 corresponds to SGHTS and CDR2 to YDEGEE. The chain uses TRBV5-8 and TRBJ2-7, with a weak D call of TRBD2 (5 bases match). Sample: PBMCs or T cells enriched from blood (not recorded which). The sequence came from a woman aged 30 to 39 who had recovered from COVID-19. CDR3 region: CASSFRGTYEQYF. Here is the DNA: TGTGCCAGCAGCTTCCGGGGAACCTACGAGCAGTACTTC.